This T cell receptor beta chain derives from a study of T cell repertoires in cytomegalovirus infection. About the study: Shared public TCR beta signatures pointed to both CMV infection and a matching HLA type.

About this clonotype: The antigen is undetermined.

From germline, CDR1 is MDHEN and CDR2 SYDVKM. This CDR3 comprises 13 residues. V was clipped by 8 bases and J by 5 bases; unmatched bases: 6. Broader study findings: Ex vivo responses were dominated by HLA-C-restricted CMV-specific TCR beta clonotypes.

TCRdb re-called the reads with MiXCR, one entry per CDR3 protein. The sample shows approximately 750,000 distinct CDR3 sequences, approximately 34% of them seen only once. The TCR was taken from a human donor in good health (CMV status not recorded). Some clones in this sample may be carry-over from other donors' samples. The chain uses TRBV28 and TRBJ1-2, with 9 bases matching TRBD1. The sample consisted of PBMCs. The CDR3 region has the DNA TGTGCCAGCGGGGAGGACAGGGGTTATGGCTACACCTTC. This encodes CASGEDRGYGYTF.